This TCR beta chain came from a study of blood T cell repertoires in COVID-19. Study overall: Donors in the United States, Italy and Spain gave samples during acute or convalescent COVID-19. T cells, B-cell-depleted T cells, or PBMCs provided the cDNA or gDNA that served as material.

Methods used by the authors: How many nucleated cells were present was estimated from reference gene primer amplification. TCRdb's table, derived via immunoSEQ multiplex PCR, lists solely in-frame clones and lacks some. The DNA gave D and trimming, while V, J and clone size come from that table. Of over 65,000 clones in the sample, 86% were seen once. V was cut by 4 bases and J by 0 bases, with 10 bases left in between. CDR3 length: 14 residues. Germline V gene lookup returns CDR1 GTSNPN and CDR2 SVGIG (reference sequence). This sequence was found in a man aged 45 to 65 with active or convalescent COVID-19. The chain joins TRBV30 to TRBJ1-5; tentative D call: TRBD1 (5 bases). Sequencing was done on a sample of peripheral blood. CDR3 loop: CAWTEGDSNQPQHF. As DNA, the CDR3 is TGTGCCTGGACTGAAGGGGATAGCAATCAGCCCCAGCATTTT.